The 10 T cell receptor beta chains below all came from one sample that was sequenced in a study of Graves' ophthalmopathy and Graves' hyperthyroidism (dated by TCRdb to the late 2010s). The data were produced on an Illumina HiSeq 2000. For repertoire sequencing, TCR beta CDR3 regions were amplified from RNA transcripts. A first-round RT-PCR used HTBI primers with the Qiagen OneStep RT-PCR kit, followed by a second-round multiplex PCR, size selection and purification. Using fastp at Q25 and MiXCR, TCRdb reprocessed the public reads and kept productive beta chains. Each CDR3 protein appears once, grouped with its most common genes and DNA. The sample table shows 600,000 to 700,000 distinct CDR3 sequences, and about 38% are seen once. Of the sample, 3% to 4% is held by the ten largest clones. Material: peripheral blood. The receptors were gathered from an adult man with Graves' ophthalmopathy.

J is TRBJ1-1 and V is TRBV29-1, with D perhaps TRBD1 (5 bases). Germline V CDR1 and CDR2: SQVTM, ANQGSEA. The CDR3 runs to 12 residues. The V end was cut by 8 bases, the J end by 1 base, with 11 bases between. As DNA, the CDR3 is TGCAGCACCAGGGTGGGGAACACTGAAGCTTTCTTT. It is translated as CSTRVGNTEAFF.

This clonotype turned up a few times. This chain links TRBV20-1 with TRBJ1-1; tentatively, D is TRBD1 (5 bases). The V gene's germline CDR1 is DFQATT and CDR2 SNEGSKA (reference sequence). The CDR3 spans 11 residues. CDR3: CKSDKNTEAFF. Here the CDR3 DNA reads TGCAAGTCGGACAAGAACACTGAAGCTTTCTTT.

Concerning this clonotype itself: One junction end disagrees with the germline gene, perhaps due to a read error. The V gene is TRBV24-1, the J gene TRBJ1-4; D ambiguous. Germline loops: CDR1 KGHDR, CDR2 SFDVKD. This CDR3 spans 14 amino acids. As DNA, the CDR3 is TGTGCCAGCAGTTTATCTATGGGAACCGAAAAAATGTTTTTT. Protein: CASSLSMGTEKMFF.

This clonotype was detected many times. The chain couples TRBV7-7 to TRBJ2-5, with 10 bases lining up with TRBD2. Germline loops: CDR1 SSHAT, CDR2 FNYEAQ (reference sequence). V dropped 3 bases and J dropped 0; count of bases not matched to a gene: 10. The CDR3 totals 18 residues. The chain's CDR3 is CASSFRLAGGGYQETQYF. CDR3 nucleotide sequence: TGTGCCAGCAGCTTCAGACTAGCGGGCGGAGGCTACCAAGAGACCCAGTACTTC.

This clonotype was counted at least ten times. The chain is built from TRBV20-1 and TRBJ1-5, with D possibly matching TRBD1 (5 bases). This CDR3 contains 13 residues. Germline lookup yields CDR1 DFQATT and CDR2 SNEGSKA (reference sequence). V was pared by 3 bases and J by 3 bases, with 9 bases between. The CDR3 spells CSASVGVNQPQHF. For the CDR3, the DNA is TGCAGTGCTAGTGTAGGGGTCAATCAGCCCCAGCATTTT.

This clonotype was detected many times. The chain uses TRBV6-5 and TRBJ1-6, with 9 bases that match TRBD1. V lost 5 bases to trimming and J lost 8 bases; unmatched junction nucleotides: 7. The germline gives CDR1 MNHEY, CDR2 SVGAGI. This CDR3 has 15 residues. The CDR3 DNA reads TGTGCCAGCAGTGACACCGGGACAGGGTATTCACCCCTCCACTTT. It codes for CASSDTGTGYSPLHF.

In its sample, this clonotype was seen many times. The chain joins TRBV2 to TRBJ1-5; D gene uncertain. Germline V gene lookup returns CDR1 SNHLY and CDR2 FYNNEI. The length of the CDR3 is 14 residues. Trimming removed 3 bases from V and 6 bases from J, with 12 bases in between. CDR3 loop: CASSDGTLGQPQHF. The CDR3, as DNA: TGTGCCAGCAGTGATGGAACCCTAGGTCAGCCCCAGCATTTT.

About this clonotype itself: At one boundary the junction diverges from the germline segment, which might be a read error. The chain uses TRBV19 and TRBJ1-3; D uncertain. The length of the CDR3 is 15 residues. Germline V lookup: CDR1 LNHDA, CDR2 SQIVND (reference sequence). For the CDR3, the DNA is TGTGCCAGTAATATAGGGAGAGCGTCTGGAAACACCATATATTTT. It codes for CASNIGRASGNTIYF.

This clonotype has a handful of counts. CDR3 residues: CASSSPDRGWGETQYF. CDR3 DNA sequence: TGTGCCAGCAGTTCACCCGACAGGGGATGGGGTGAGACCCAGTACTTC. J is TRBJ2-5 and V is TRBV12-3 or TRBV12-4, with 8 bases matching TRBD1. Losses at the gene ends were 4 bases for V and 5 bases for J; bases not matched to a gene: 12. The CDR3 length is 16 residues.

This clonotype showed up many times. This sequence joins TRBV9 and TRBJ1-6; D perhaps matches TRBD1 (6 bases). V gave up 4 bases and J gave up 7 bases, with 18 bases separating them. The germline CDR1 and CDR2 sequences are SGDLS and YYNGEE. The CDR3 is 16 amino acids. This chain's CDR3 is CASSLDDRPGNSPLHF. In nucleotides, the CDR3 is TGTGCCAGCAGCCTTGATGACAGGCCCGGGAATTCACCCCTCCACTTT.